This T cell receptor (beta chain) came from a study of shared clonotypes between healthy human individuals. The overall study: Used for every donor were three CD4 naive, three CD4 memory, two CD8 naive and one CD8 memory plate. Study-wide points: Genetic and exposure-history diversity was limited by the small donor number.

On this clone itself: Its antigen remains unidentified.

V lost 2 bases and J 7 bases, leaving 9 bases between the germline ends. The CDR3 contains 12 residues. Germline V lookup: CDR1 GTSNPN, CDR2 SVGIG (reference sequence). Data came from immunoSEQ multiplex PCR; TCRdb stores just in-frame clones and leaves some out. The table shows about 680,000 clones, with 92% occurring only once. In the naive CD8 group, cells lacked CD45RO and were positively selected for CCR7, so terminally differentiated effector memory CD45RA+ cells were left out. This chain joins TRBV30 and TRBJ2-1; D call uncertain. Specimen: naive CD8+ T cells sorted from blood. The clonotype comes from a man aged 25 to 40 in good health. The CDR3 loop reads CAWSTEGNEQFF. As DNA, the CDR3 is TGTGCCTGGAGTACAGAAGGGAATGAGCAGTTCTTC.